The 10 T cell receptor beta chains given below trace back to one sample, sequenced in a study of PD-L1 blockade in urothelial cancer. Time point of the sample: pretreatment peripheral blood. The table came from immunoSEQ multiplex PCR; TCRdb's copy has only in-frame clones and leaves some out. Of around 82,000 clones listed, 84% are singletons. Sample: PBMCs, taken around atezolizumab (anti-PD-L1) treatment. These receptors were collected from a man aged 55 to 69 with urothelial cancer.

The chain links TRBV19 to TRBJ2-5; 11 bases map to TRBD2. The V and J ends lost 1 base and 2 bases, in that order; junction bases with no gene match: 3. Germline loops: CDR1 LNHDA, CDR2 SQIVND (reference sequence). The CDR3 contains 16 residues. The CDR3 DNA sequence: TGTGCCAGTAGTATAGGGCTAGCGGGGGGTCAAGAGACCCAGTACTTC. Its translation is CASSIGLAGGQETQYF.

The V gene is TRBV10-1, the J gene TRBJ1-6, with 7 nucleotides matching TRBD1. The CDR3 is made up of 14 amino acids. Germline V gene data show CDR1 as WNHNN and CDR2 as SYGVQD (reference sequence). The V gene end was trimmed by 4 bases and the J gene end by 7 bases; junction bases not matched to a gene: 4. CDR3 loop: CASSGSGGNSPLHF. The CDR3 DNA reads TGCGCCAGCAGTGGGTCAGGGGGAAATTCACCCCTCCACTTT.

The CDR3 DNA follows: TGCGCCAGCAGCCCCGGACAGGGGGCTGGCACTGAAGCTTTCTTT. It encodes CASSPGQGAGTEAFF. The chain uses TRBV4-1 and TRBJ1-1, with 11 bases identical to TRBD1. The CDR3 consists of 15 residues. Germline V gene sequence: CDR1 MGHRA, CDR2 YSYEKL. The V and J ends lost 4 bases and 4 bases, in that order; junction bases with no gene match: 5.

This chain links TRBV6-1 with TRBJ2-3; TRBD1 agrees at 7 bases. With V trimmed by 4 bases and J by 6 bases, 7 bases remained unmatched. The CDR3 length is 14 residues. CDR1 and CDR2 from the germline V gene are MNHNS and SASEGT. Here the CDR3 reads CASSGAGGADTQYF. For the CDR3, the DNA is TGTGCCAGCAGTGGAGCAGGGGGAGCGGATACGCAGTATTTT.

A remark on this clone: The sample holds other DNA sequences that translate to the same CDR3. J is TRBJ2-2 and V is TRBV6-6; 9 nucleotides align to TRBD1. V lost 3 bases to trimming and J lost 2 bases; unmatched junction nucleotides: 4. This CDR3 comprises 16 residues. Germline-derived CDR1 and CDR2 are MNHNY and SVGAGI (reference sequence). Here the CDR3 DNA reads TGTGCCAGCAGTTATCCGGGACAGGGTAACACCGGGGAGCTGTTTTTT. This translates into CASSYPGQGNTGELFF.

V usage is TRBV5-1 and J usage is TRBJ1-3, with 12 positions matching TRBD1. Trimming cost V 4 bases and J 2 bases; bases outside gene matches: 4. The germline gives CDR1 SGHRS, CDR2 YFSETQ. The CDR3 totals 16 residues. CDR3 in DNA: TGCGCCAGCAGCGACCGGGACAGGGGGCCTGGAAACACCATATATTTT. It encodes CASSDRDRGPGNTIYF.

J is TRBJ2-7 and V is TRBV29-1; TRBD1 might be the D (6 bases). Germline CDR1 is SQVTM and CDR2 is ANQGSEA. CDR3 size: 13 residues. The V end lost 3 bases, the J end lost 0 bases, and 9 bases lay between the germline ends. CDR3 sequence: CSVDQGPSYEQYF. The CDR3 bases are TGCAGCGTTGATCAGGGGCCCTCCTACGAGCAGTACTTC.

The CDR3 DNA reads as TGTGCCAGCAAACAGGGGATTACCACTGAAGCTTTCTTT. Translating gives CASKQGITTEAFF. This chain links TRBV25-1 with TRBJ1-1; 7 bases map to TRBD1. The CDR3 is made up of 13 amino acids. The germline gives CDR1 MGHDK, CDR2 SYGVNS. V lost 7 bases and J lost 4; bases outside the gene matches: 6.

The gene calls are TRBV28 and TRBJ2-1; D perhaps matches TRBD1 (6 bases). The CDR3 spans 14 residues. Germline V lookup: CDR1 MDHEN, CDR2 SYDVKM. The V end lost 9 bases, the J end lost 3 bases, and 15 bases lay between the germline ends. Here the CDR3 reads CASTYPDSYNEQFF. CDR3 coding DNA: TGTGCCAGTACCTACCCGGACAGCTACAATGAGCAGTTCTTC.

The CDR3 loop reads CASGPLNGLADPTDTQYF. For the CDR3, the DNA is TGTGCTAGTGGTCCCCTTAACGGGCTAGCGGACCCCACAGATACGCAGTATTTT. The rearrangement links TRBV12-5 to TRBJ2-3; 7 nucleotides align to TRBD2. The CDR3 totals 18 residues. CDR1 LGHNT and CDR2 FRNRAP come from the germline V gene. Trimming at V came to 5 bases and at J to 2 bases, leaving 16 bases not matched to a gene.